These 24 T cell receptor beta chains were all obtained from the same sample, sequenced in a study of human T cells and chemical hapten exposure. Time point defined: pre-sensitization, week 0. Specified treatment: therapeutic diphenylcyclopropenone sensitization with weekly scalp DPC. Each CDR3 protein gets one entry after TCRdb re-called the RACE reads with MiXCR. The table has about 68,000 distinct CDR3 sequences, approximately 11% seen once. The input for sequencing was whole blood, taken in connection with sensitization to the hapten diphenylcyclopropenone (DPC). The receptors originated from a woman aged 50 to 60 with alopecia areata. Some clones in this sample may be carry-over from other donors' samples.

The chain is built from TRBV19 and TRBJ2-5; TRBD2 matches at 9 bases. V lost 4 bases and J lost 4; bases outside the gene matches: 4. The CDR3 consists of 14 residues. Germline assignment: CDR1 LNHDA and CDR2 SQIVND (reference sequence). The CDR3, as DNA: TGTGCCAGTAGTAGGCCAGCGGGAGGAGAGACCCAGTACTTC. Translation gives CASSRPAGGETQYF.

The chain joins TRBV25-1 to TRBJ2-7; unclear D gene. The CDR3 loop spans 13 amino acids. CDR1 is MGHDK and CDR2 is SYGVNS in the germline V gene. V lost 3 bases and J lost 0, with 6 bases in between. CDR3: CASSDHTSYEQYF. For the CDR3, the DNA is TGTGCCAGCAGTGATCACACCTCCTACGAGCAGTACTTC.

This clonotype was seen ten or more times. The chain joins TRBV7-8 to TRBJ2-6; D is ambiguous. The V end lost 1 base, the J end lost 1 base, and 14 bases lay between the germline ends. The CDR3 is 18 residues long. From germline, CDR1 is SGHVS and CDR2 FQNEAQ. The CDR3 loop reads CASSLGMQQFSGANVLTF. The CDR3 DNA reads TGTGCCAGCAGCTTAGGAATGCAACAATTTTCTGGGGCCAACGTCCTGACTTTC.

This clonotype has ten or more counts. The V gene is TRBV14, the J gene TRBJ2-1; perhaps TRBD2 as D (5 bases). CDR1 is SGHDN and CDR2 is FVKESK in the germline V gene. This CDR3 is 18 amino acids long. Trimming took off 0 bases at V and 2 bases at J, with 17 bases between the two ends. For the CDR3, the DNA is TGTGCCAGCAGCCAAGAAGGAGCGGCTAGCAGGCCCTACAATGAGCAGTTCTTC. Its protein is CASSQEGAASRPYNEQFF.

This clonotype was seen many times. The J gene is TRBJ2-2, the V gene TRBV6-1; a possible D gene is TRBD1 (6 bases). The CDR3 length is 14 residues. CDR1 is MNHNS, CDR2 SASEGT, per germline. The V gene lost 6 bases and the J gene lost 2 bases, with 10 bases spanning the gap. In nucleotides, the CDR3 is TGTGCCAGCAGAGGGGGTTTCAACACCGGGGAGCTGTTTTTT. Encoded protein: CASRGGFNTGELFF.

This clonotype was seen more than once but under ten times. The chain couples TRBV5-5 to TRBJ1-6; tentatively, D is TRBD1 (6 bases). CDR1 and CDR2 (germline): SGHKS, YYEKEE (reference sequence). V was cut by 0 bases and J by 8 bases, with 9 bases left in between. The CDR3 has 14 amino acids. This chain's CDR3 is CASSLAQGDSPLHF. CDR3 DNA sequence: TGTGCCAGCAGCTTGGCACAGGGCGATTCACCCCTCCACTTT. The variable domain in full, with the rest retrieved from reference TRBV5-5 and TRBJ1-6, is DAGVTQSPTHLIKTRGQQVTLRCSPISGHKSVSWYQQVLGQGPQFIFQYYEKEERGRGNFPDRFSARQFPNYSSELNVNALLLGDSALYLCASSLAQGDSPLHFGNGTRLTVT.

This clonotype occurred many times. V usage is TRBV27 and J usage is TRBJ1-1; TRBD1 might be the D (6 bases). The CDR3 runs 16 residues. CDR1 is MNHEY, CDR2 SMNVEV, per germline (reference sequence). V lost 5 bases and J lost 4, with 20 bases in between. CDR3 protein: CASSSGVGGGATEAFF. DNA for the CDR3: TGTGCCAGCAGTAGCGGAGTTGGGGGCGGAGCCACTGAAGCTTTCTTT.

In its sample, this clonotype was seen many times. The V and J genes are TRBV20-1 and TRBJ2-1; D not certain. This CDR3 spans 12 amino acids. The V end was cut by 5 bases, the J end by 4 bases, with 9 bases between. Germline CDR1 is DFQATT and CDR2 is SNEGSKA (reference sequence). CDR3 amino acids: CSAPKLYNEQFF. For the CDR3, the DNA is TGCAGTGCTCCGAAACTATACAATGAGCAGTTCTTC.

This clonotype was detected ten times or more. The rearrangement joins TRBV6-6 to TRBJ1-1; D gene ambiguous. Germline CDR1 reads MNHNY; CDR2 reads SVGAGI (reference sequence). This CDR3 comprises 13 residues. Between the trimmed V and J ends, which lost 7 bases and 0 bases, there was a span of 9 bases. CDR3 sequence: CASTMAMNTEAFF. CDR3 coding DNA: TGTGCCAGCACCATGGCCATGAACACTGAAGCTTTCTTT.

Details on this clonotype: The junction departs from germline at one end; a sequencing error may be responsible. This chain joins TRBV7-2 and TRBJ2-5, with unresolved D. Germline loops: CDR1 SGHTA, CDR2 FQGNSA. This CDR3 region has 12 residues. CDR3 bases: TGTGCCAGCAGCTTAGCTCTACAGACCCGGTACTTC. It is translated as CASSLALQTRYF.

The chain couples TRBV18 to TRBJ1-1; 8 bases agree with TRBD1. CDR1 is KGHSH and CDR2 is LQKENI in the germline V gene. The CDR3 covers 13 residues. Trimming removed 5 bases from V and 5 bases from J; junction bases left unmatched: 4. This CDR3 reads CASSSRGQTEAFF. The CDR3 DNA sequence: TGTGCCAGCTCATCCAGGGGGCAAACTGAAGCTTTCTTT.

V usage is TRBV2 and J usage is TRBJ1-6; 7 bases are a match to TRBD1. The junction had 10 bases not matched to a gene; V was cut back by 9 bases and J by 5 bases. Germline values: CDR1 SNHLY, CDR2 FYNNEI. The CDR3 runs to 15 residues. CDR3 bases: TGTGCCAGTAGACCTTCGGGACAGAATAATTCACCCCTCCACTTT. This encodes CASRPSGQNNSPLHF.

This clonotype has a count of ten or more. The chain recombines TRBV7-2 with TRBJ1-4, with a tentative D call TRBD1 (5 bases). Trimming took 5 bases from V and 3 from J, leaving 16 bases between them. This CDR3 has 16 amino acids. The germline V gene encodes CDR1 SGHTA and CDR2 FQGNSA. The CDR3 DNA reads as TGTGCCAGCAGCCATGGGGCGGGGGTTGCTAATGAAAAACTGTTTTTT. Its protein product is CASSHGAGVANEKLFF.

This clonotype showed up just a few times. The chain employs TRBV18 and TRBJ2-7; 7 positions agree with TRBD2. Trimming at V came to 3 bases and at J to 0 bases, leaving 8 bases not matched to a gene. Germline V gives CDR1 KGHSH, CDR2 LQKENI. The CDR3 is made up of 16 amino acids. The DNA for the CDR3 is TGTGCCAGCTCACCCCCGGGGGGACTCATCTCCTACGAGCAGTACTTC. This codes for CASSPPGGLISYEQYF.

This clonotype turned up a few times. This chain connects TRBV10-2 to TRBJ2-5, with D possibly matching TRBD2 (5 bases). The length of the CDR3 is 18 residues. Germline V gives CDR1 WSHSY, CDR2 SAAADI. Trimming stripped 1 base from V and 6 bases from J, with 24 bases between. CDR3 loop: CASSEFRTRASLEKTQYF. In nucleotides, the CDR3 is TGCGCCAGCAGTGAGTTCCGTACCCGGGCCTCACTAGAAAAGACCCAGTACTTC.

The V and J genes are TRBV7-2 and TRBJ2-5, with D possibly being TRBD1 or TRBD2 (6 bases each). Per the germline V gene, CDR1 is SGHTA and CDR2 is FQGNSA. The ends were cut back, 2 bases at V and 4 bases at J, with 14 bases in the middle. The CDR3 extends over 15 amino acids. CDR3 sequence reads: CASSLYGGFGETQYF. For the CDR3, the DNA is TGTGCCAGCAGCTTATACGGGGGCTTCGGAGAGACCCAGTACTTC.

The rearrangement links TRBV18 to TRBJ1-2; TRBD1 might be the D (5 bases). Germline assignment: CDR1 KGHSH and CDR2 LQKENI. The CDR3 extends over 11 amino acids. The V end lost 2 bases, the J end lost 7 bases, and 5 bases lay between the germline ends. This chain's CDR3 is CASSPGAGYTF. The CDR3 bases are TGTGCCAGCTCACCAGGGGCTGGCTACACCTTC.

The chain has TRBV4-3 and TRBJ2-3; D possibly matches TRBD1 or TRBD2 (5 bases each). CDR1 is LGHNA, CDR2 YSLEER, per germline. The CDR3 is 16 residues long. The V end was cut by 0 bases, the J end by 2 bases, with 12 bases between. The CDR3 DNA sequence: TGCGCCAGCAGCCAAGATTATTGGGGGTACACAGATACGCAGTATTTT. Residues: CASSQDYWGYTDTQYF.

This clonotype was counted many times. The rearrangement uses TRBV6-1 and TRBJ1-1; the D gene is possibly TRBD1 (5 bases). V gave up 3 bases and J gave up 3 bases, with 8 bases separating them. The CDR3 is made up of 13 amino acids. The germline gives CDR1 MNHNS, CDR2 SASEGT. The CDR3 here is CASSDPTDTEAFF. CDR3 nucleotides: TGTGCCAGCAGTGACCCGACAGACACTGAAGCTTTCTTT.

This clonotype was detected a few times. At one end the junction does not follow the germline gene, possibly because of a read error. The chain is built from TRBV29-1 and TRBJ2-7, with TRBD2 matching over 9 bases. CDR1 and CDR2 from the germline V gene are SQVTM and ANQGSEA. There are 15 residues in the CDR3. CDR3 region: CSVEGVAGAAYEQYF. DNA of the CDR3: TGCAGCGTAGAAGGGGTAGCGGGGGCCGCCTACGAGCAGTACTTC.

This clonotype was picked up many times. V usage is TRBV28 and J usage is TRBJ1-2, with 7 bases lining up with TRBD1. The V gene's germline CDR1 is MDHEN and CDR2 SYDVKM. J lost 3 bases, V lost 4 bases, and 11 bases had no gene match. The CDR3 covers 16 residues. The CDR3 sequence: CASSYPRQGRHYGYTF. DNA of the CDR3: TGTGCCAGCAGTTACCCCAGACAGGGCCGCCACTATGGCTACACCTTC.

This clonotype was seen a few times. The V gene is TRBV19, the J gene TRBJ2-7; the match to TRBD1 covers 10 bases. CDR1 is LNHDA and CDR2 is SQIVND in the germline V gene (reference sequence). The CDR3 length is 18 residues. V lost 3 bases, J lost 1 base, and 12 bases stayed unmatched. CDR3 loop: CASSMSASGQGVSYEQYF. CDR3 DNA sequence: TGTGCCAGTAGTATGTCTGCCTCCGGACAGGGGGTTTCCTACGAGCAGTACTTC.

This clonotype was counted at least ten times. The chain's CDR3 is CAISATRSTEAFF. CDR3 nucleotide sequence: TGTGCCATCAGCGCAACCAGGAGCACTGAAGCTTTCTTT. The rearrangement links TRBV10-3 to TRBJ1-1; D remains unclear. This CDR3 comprises 13 residues. Germline V gives CDR1 ENHRY, CDR2 SYGVKD. The ends were cut back, 6 bases at V and 4 bases at J, with 12 bases in the middle.

This clonotype appeared a few times. V usage is TRBV9 and J usage is TRBJ2-7; D gene uncertain. Deletions cut 0 bases from V and 0 bases from J, with 7 bases between. Germline-derived CDR1 and CDR2 are SGDLS and YYNGEE. CDR3 length: 14 amino acids. The CDR3 sequence is CASSVATSSYEQYF. As DNA, the CDR3 is TGTGCCAGCAGCGTAGCGACGAGCTCCTACGAGCAGTACTTC.